These 8 T cell receptor beta chains originate from one sample sequenced in a study of blood T cells in healthy people across ages. Sample-barcoded 5' priming and a J-beta primer mix drove a second PCR of roughly 6 to 12 cycles. TCRdb re-called the 5' RACE reads through MiXCR, storing one row per CDR3 protein. Of roughly 1.4 million distinct CDR3 sequences in the sample, roughly 60% were seen once. The material sequenced was blood. The source of these receptors is a man aged 18 to 29 in good health.

The chain recombines TRBV2 with TRBJ1-1; the D gene is possibly TRBD1 (6 bases). CDR1 SNHLY and CDR2 FYNNEI come from the germline V gene. The V end was cut by 3 bases, the J end by 5 bases, with 22 bases between. The CDR3 is 17 residues long. DNA for the CDR3: TGTGCCAGCAGTGATCCCGCCAGGGGAAAGGGGGGGACTGAAGCTTTCTTT. Translation gives CASSDPARGKGGTEAFF. The full variable domain, rest sourced from reference TRBV2 and TRBJ1-1, is EPEVTQTPSHQVTQMGQEVILRCVPISNHLYFYWYRQILGQKVEFLVSFYNNEISEKSEIFDDQFSVERPDGSNFTLKIRSTKLEDSAMYFCASSDPARGKGGTEAFFGQGTRLTVV.

The chain uses TRBV6-2 or TRBV6-3 and TRBJ1-2; a possible D gene is TRBD1 (5 bases). The length of the CDR3 is 14 residues. Trimming cost V 5 bases and J 2 bases, with 12 bases left between them. Germline CDR1 and CDR2: MNHEY and SVGEGT. The CDR3 region is CASSKPGRNYGYTF. The CDR3 DNA is TGTGCCAGCAGTAAACCGGGACGGAACTATGGCTACACCTTC.

This clonotype showed up just a few times. This chain connects TRBV27 to TRBJ2-7, with 8 positions matching TRBD2. CDR1 is MNHEY, CDR2 SMNVEV, per germline (reference sequence). V lost 2 bases and J lost 0; bases outside the gene matches: 6. The CDR3 runs 16 residues. The CDR3 is CASSLGAGGLSYEQYF. Written as DNA, the CDR3 is TGTGCCAGCAGTTTAGGTGCGGGAGGTCTCTCCTACGAGCAGTACTTC.

With respect to this clonotype: One junction end does not reproduce the germline sequence, and a read error may be involved. The J gene is TRBJ1-4, the V gene TRBV20-1; D remains unclear. The CDR3 has 14 amino acids. The V gene's germline CDR1 is DFQATT and CDR2 SNEGSKA (reference sequence). The CDR3, as DNA: TGCAGTGCTAGAGATACCGCGGGTAATGAAGAACTGTTTTTT. It codes for CSARDTAGNEELFF.

The CDR3, as DNA: TGTGCCAGCAGTTTACGAGGGATCCCTGGGGCCAACGTCCTGACTTTC. This encodes CASSLRGIPGANVLTF. The genes are TRBV28 and TRBJ2-6; D perhaps matches TRBD2 (5 bases). Trimming took off 2 bases at V and 2 bases at J, with 10 bases between the two ends. Germline assignment: CDR1 MDHEN and CDR2 SYDVKM. The CDR3 loop spans 16 amino acids.

V is TRBV25-1 and J is TRBJ2-3; 7 positions match TRBD1. This CDR3 has 14 residues. Germline V gene lookup returns CDR1 MGHDK and CDR2 SYGVNS. Unmatched junction bases numbered 6, after V lost 5 bases and J lost 4 bases. The CDR3 sequence is CASSRQGDADTQYF. For the CDR3, the DNA is TGTGCCAGCAGTAGACAGGGTGATGCAGATACGCAGTATTTT.

V gene TRBV21-1 combines with J gene TRBJ2-7; the D call TRBD1 from the table was never checked on the DNA. TRBV21-1 is an annotated pseudogene. This CDR3 is 18 amino acids long. The CDR3 region is CASSPTGALYPLLYEQYF. As DNA, the CDR3 is TGTGCCAGCAGCCCTACAGGGGCTCTCTATCCCCTACTCTACGAGCAGTACTTC.

This sequence joins TRBV10-3 and TRBJ2-4, with D tentatively TRBD1 or TRBD2 (5 bases each). Germline V lookup: CDR1 ENHRY, CDR2 SYGVKD. Deletions cut 4 bases from V and 8 bases from J, with 12 bases between. The CDR3 is 13 amino acids. The CDR3 is CAISVGRPDIQYF. CDR3 bases: TGTGCCATCAGTGTGGGACGTCCCGACATTCAGTACTTC.